Presented here are 8 T cell receptor beta chains from one specimen sequenced in a study of blood T cell repertoires in COVID-19. Sequenced by immunoSEQ multiplex PCR; TCRdb stores in-frame clones only, minus some. Of more than 300,000 clones listed, 80% to 90% are singletons. Sequencing used PBMCs or T cells enriched from blood (not recorded which). These receptors were obtained from a man between 35 and 55 years old in a cohort exposed to, infected with or recovered from COVID-19 (not recorded which).

V and J are TRBV5-1 and TRBJ1-2; maybe TRBD1 (6 bases). Germline assignment: CDR1 SGHRS and CDR2 YFSETQ. The CDR3 has 15 residues. The ends were cut back, 4 bases at V and 3 bases at J, with 16 bases in the middle. CDR3 sequence: CASSNNTGLDYGYTF. The CDR3 nucleotides read TGCGCCAGCAGCAACAACACAGGGTTGGACTATGGCTACACCTTC.

A few counts support this clone. CDR3 in DNA: TGTGCCAGCAGCTTCAGGGTGAACACTGAAGCTTTCTTT. Protein sequence: CASSFRVNTEAFF. The chain joins TRBV7-8 to TRBJ1-1, with D perhaps TRBD1 (5 bases). Germline V lookup: CDR1 SGHVS, CDR2 FQNEAQ. CDR3 length: 13 amino acids. Trimming cost V 3 bases and J 0 bases, with 5 bases left between them.

The rearrangement uses TRBV19 and TRBJ1-1; 11 bases are a match to TRBD1. The CDR3 extends over 15 amino acids. Losses at the gene ends were 4 bases for V and 3 bases for J; bases not matched to a gene: 4. The germline gives CDR1 LNHDA, CDR2 SQIVND (reference sequence). CDR3 bases: TGTGCCAGTAGTAAGGACAGGGGGCGAGACACTGAAGCTTTCTTT. As protein: CASSKDRGRDTEAFF.

The chain recombines TRBV9 with TRBJ2-1, with 8 bases identical to TRBD2. J gave up 1 base and V 0 bases, and 6 bases lay outside the gene matches. The CDR3 is made up of 17 amino acids. In germline, CDR1 is SGDLS, CDR2 YYNGEE. CDR3 residues: CASSVAGGTISYNEQFF. CDR3 DNA sequence: TGTGCCAGCAGCGTAGCGGGGGGGACTATTTCCTACAATGAGCAGTTCTTC. The whole variable domain, remainder taken from reference TRBV9 and TRBJ2-1, is DSGVTQTPKHLITATGQRVTLRCSPRSGDLSVYWYQQSLDQGLQFLIQYYNGEERAKGNILERFSAQQFPDLHSELNLSSLELGDSALYFCASSVAGGTISYNEQFFGPGTRLTVL.

This clone was seen a single time. The chain carries TRBV6-1 and TRBJ1-2; TRBD1 matches at 7 bases. The V segment lost 2 bases and the J segment 4 bases; nucleotides outside the gene matches: 1. This CDR3 has 13 residues. Germline V lookup: CDR1 MNHNS, CDR2 SASEGT. This CDR3 is CASSESGGYGYTF. The CDR3 DNA is TGTGCCAGCAGTGAATCAGGGGGCTATGGCTACACCTTC.

The V call is TRBV4-2, the J call TRBJ1-1; 8 bases map to TRBD1. The V segment lost 4 bases and the J segment 6 bases; nucleotides outside the gene matches: 7. There are 14 residues in the CDR3. CDR1 LGHNA and CDR2 YNFKEQ come from the germline V gene. CDR3 residues: CASSRMTGDAEAFF. The CDR3 region has the DNA TGTGCCAGCAGCCGGATGACAGGGGACGCTGAAGCTTTCTTT.

The chain couples TRBV19 to TRBJ2-1; TRBD2 is a possible D gene (7 bases). CDR1 and CDR2 (germline): LNHDA, SQIVND (reference sequence). The CDR3 runs to 16 residues. The ends were cut back, 3 bases at V and 4 bases at J, with 16 bases in the middle. The CDR3 coding sequence is TGTGCCAGTAGTATGGGTGCGGGGGCGGGATACAATGAGCAGTTCTTC. It translates to CASSMGAGAGYNEQFF.

The J gene is TRBJ2-6, the V gene TRBV27; tentative D call: TRBD2 (5 bases). V was cut by 5 bases and J by 9 bases, with 14 bases left in between. The CDR3 is 14 amino acids. Germline V gives CDR1 MNHEY, CDR2 SMNVEV (reference sequence). The CDR3 DNA sequence: TGTGCCAGCAGTCCAACTAGTAACAACAACGTCCTGACTTTC. Amino acid sequence: CASSPTSNNNVLTF.